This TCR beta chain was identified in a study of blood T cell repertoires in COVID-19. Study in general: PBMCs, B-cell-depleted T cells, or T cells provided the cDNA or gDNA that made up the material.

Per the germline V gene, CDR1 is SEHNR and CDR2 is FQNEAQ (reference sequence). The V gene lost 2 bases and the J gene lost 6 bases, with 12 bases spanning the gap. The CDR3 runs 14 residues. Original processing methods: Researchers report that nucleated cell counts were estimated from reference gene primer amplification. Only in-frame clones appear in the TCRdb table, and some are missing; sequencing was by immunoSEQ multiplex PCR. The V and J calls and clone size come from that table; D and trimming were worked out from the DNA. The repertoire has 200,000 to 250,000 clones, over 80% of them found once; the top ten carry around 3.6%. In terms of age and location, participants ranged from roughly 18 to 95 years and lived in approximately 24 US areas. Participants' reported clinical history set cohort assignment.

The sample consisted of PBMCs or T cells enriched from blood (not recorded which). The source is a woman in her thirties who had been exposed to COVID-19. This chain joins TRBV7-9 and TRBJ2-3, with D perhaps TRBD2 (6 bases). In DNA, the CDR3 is TGTGCCAGCAGCTTATTCGGACTAATGGATACGCAGTATTTT. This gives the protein CASSLFGLMDTQYF.